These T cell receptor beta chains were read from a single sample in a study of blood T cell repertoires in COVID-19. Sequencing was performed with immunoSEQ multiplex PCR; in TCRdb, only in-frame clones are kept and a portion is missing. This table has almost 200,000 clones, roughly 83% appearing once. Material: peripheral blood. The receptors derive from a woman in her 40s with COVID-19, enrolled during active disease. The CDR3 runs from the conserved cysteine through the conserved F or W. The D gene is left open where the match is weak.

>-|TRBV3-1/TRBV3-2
CASSLSGVRHTDTQYF
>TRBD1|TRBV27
CASSPRTGSETQYF
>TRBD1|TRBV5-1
CASSSTGGETEAFF
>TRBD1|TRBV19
CASRGTGSETQYF
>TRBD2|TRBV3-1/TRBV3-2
CASSQVLFLSGSSNEQFF
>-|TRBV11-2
CASSSRTKGSGNTIYF
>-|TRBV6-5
CASSYPYPRDTQYF
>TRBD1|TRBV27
CASSSRTGAYEQYF
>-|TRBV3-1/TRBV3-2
CASTPRDSGNTIYF
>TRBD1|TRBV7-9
CASSSRQGGTEAFF
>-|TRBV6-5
CASTIPGANVLTF
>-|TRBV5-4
CASSLARDFAGHEQFF
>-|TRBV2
CASSGNRRETQYF
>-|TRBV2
CASNNGGGDTEAFF
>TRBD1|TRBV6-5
CASSSTGGYNEQFF
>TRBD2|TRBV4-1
CASSPSGNKETQYF
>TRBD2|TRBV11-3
CASSRTSGGDEQFF
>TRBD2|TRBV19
CASRTSQRPYEQYF
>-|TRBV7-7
CASSASNSNEQFF
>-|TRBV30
CASSGYYGYTF
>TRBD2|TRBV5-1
CASSLDAGRLYTDTQYF
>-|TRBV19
CATKRNENTGELFF
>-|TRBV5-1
CASSLVASAQETQYF
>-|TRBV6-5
CASSYYRADQNTEAFF
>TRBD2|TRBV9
CASRQAGLNTGELFF
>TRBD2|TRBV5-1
CASRRLAGTEETQYF
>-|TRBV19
CASSIGFGTYGYTF